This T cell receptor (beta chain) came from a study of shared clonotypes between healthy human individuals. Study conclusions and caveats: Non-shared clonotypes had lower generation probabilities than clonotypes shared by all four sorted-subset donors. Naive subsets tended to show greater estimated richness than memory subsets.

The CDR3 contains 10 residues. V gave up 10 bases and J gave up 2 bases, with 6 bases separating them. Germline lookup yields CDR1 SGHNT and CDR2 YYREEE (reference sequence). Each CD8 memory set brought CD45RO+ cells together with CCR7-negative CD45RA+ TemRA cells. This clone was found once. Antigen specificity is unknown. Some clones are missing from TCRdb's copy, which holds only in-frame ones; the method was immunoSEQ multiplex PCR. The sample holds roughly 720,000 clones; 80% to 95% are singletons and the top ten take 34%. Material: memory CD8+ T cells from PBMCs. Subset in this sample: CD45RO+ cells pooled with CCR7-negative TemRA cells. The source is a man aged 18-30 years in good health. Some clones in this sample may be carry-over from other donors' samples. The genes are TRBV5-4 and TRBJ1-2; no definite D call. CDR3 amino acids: CAGRNYGYTF. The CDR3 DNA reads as TGTGCCGGACGGAACTATGGCTACACCTTC.